Listed below are T cell receptor beta chains from one sample, sequenced in a study of cytomegalovirus exposure and HLA in healthy donors. Profiled with immunoSEQ multiplex PCR; TCRdb holds only in-frame clones, not every one. This table holds more than 110,000 clones, under 85% found once. Sequences were obtained from PBMCs. The receptors were sampled from a man between 18 and 29 years old in good health and CMV-seronegative. CDR3s include the opening cysteine and the closing phenylalanine or tryptophan. D genes are given only for firm matches. For some rows the clone size is stated as once, few or many, or as a class when expanded; others skip it.

D gene: .; J gene: TRBJ2-3; V gene: TRBV25-1; clone size: .; CDR3 DNA: TGTGCCAGCAGTGAAGGGGGACAATTTACAGATACGCAGTATTTT; CDR3 protein: CASSEGGQFTDTQYF
D gene: .; J gene: TRBJ2-7; V gene: TRBV11-2; clone size: .; CDR3 DNA: TGTGCCAGCAGCCGGGGAGACTACGAGCAGTACTTC; CDR3 protein: CASSRGDYEQYF
D gene: .; J gene: TRBJ2-7; V gene: TRBV5-1; clone size: .; CDR3 DNA: TGCGCCAGCAGCTTCCGGGACGAGCAGTACTTC; CDR3 protein: CASSFRDEQYF
D gene: TRBD1; J gene: TRBJ2-3; V gene: TRBV4-1; clone size: .; CDR3 DNA: TGCGCCAGCAGCCAGGGACCGGGACAGCGCCCGTATTTT; CDR3 protein: CASSQGPGQRPYF
D gene: .; J gene: TRBJ1-6; V gene: TRBV7-2; clone size: .; CDR3 DNA: TGTGCCACCCGAAGGGAGGGAAACTATAATTCACCCCTCCACTTT; CDR3 protein: CATRREGNYNSPLHF
D gene: .; J gene: TRBJ2-7; V gene: TRBV2; clone size: .; CDR3 DNA: TGTGCCAGCAGTGAGATTTGGGGGCGAAGCTACGAGCAGTACTTC; CDR3 protein: CASSEIWGRSYEQYF
D gene: .; J gene: TRBJ1-1; V gene: TRBV11-1; clone size: .; CDR3 DNA: TGTGCCAGCAGCTTCGCAGGGAACACTGAAGCTTTCTTT; CDR3 protein: CASSFAGNTEAFF
D gene: TRBD1; J gene: TRBJ1-1; V gene: TRBV5-4; clone size: .; CDR3 DNA: TGTGCCAGCAGCTCAAGGGACAGGAACACTGAAGCTTTCTTT; CDR3 protein: CASSSRDRNTEAFF
D gene: TRBD1; J gene: TRBJ2-7; V gene: TRBV30; clone size: .; CDR3 DNA: TGTGCCTGGAGCACGACAGGGGGCTCGGGCGAGCAGTACTTC; CDR3 protein: CAWSTTGGSGEQYF
D gene: .; J gene: TRBJ2-5; V gene: TRBV7-9; clone size: once; CDR3 DNA: TGTGCCAGCAGCTTAACCGGGGGACAAGAGACCCAGTACTTC; CDR3 protein: CASSLTGGQETQYF
D gene: TRBD2; J gene: TRBJ2-3; V gene: TRBV18; clone size: .; CDR3 DNA: TGTGCCAGCTCACCTCTAGCGGGGGTCGGAACAGATACGCAGTATTTT; CDR3 protein: CASSPLAGVGTDTQYF
D gene: TRBD1; J gene: TRBJ1-5; V gene: TRBV5-8; clone size: .; CDR3 DNA: TGTGCCAGCAGCTTGGTCGACAGGGGCAATCAGCCCCAGCATTTT; CDR3 protein: CASSLVDRGNQPQHF
D gene: .; J gene: TRBJ1-1; V gene: TRBV5-1; clone size: .; CDR3 DNA: TGCGCCAGCAGCTACCCGGGACACCCGAACACTGAAGCTTTCTTT; CDR3 protein: CASSYPGHPNTEAFF
D gene: TRBD1; J gene: TRBJ2-1; V gene: TRBV7-9; clone size: .; CDR3 DNA: TGTGCCAGCAGCTTAGCCATAGGGCAGGGGGCCTACAATGAGCAGTTCTTC; CDR3 protein: CASSLAIGQGAYNEQFF
D gene: TRBD1; J gene: TRBJ1-2; V gene: TRBV7-9; clone size: .; CDR3 DNA: TGTTCCAGCAGCTTCGCAGGGGGCGTCAGTGGCTACACCTTC; CDR3 protein: CSSSFAGGVSGYTF
D gene: TRBD1; J gene: TRBJ2-5; V gene: TRBV5-4; clone size: .; CDR3 DNA: TGTGCCAGCAGCTCTCCCGGGACAGGGACTGGAGAGACCCAGTACTTC; CDR3 protein: CASSSPGTGTGETQYF